This T cell receptor beta chain was obtained from a study of shared clonotypes between healthy human individuals (dated by TCRdb to 2019 to 2021). Regarding the research as a whole: The cohort included a few men and two women between 18 and 49 years of age. Between about 0.94 and 8.9 billion PBMCs per donor were obtained by leukapheresis. Per donor, three plates each were used for CD4 naive and CD4 memory, two for CD8 naive, and one for CD8 memory. To estimate repertoire size and how much clonotype sharing occurs between individuals, the study deeply sequenced the blood TCR repertoires of about 5 healthy adults. Libraries were prepared and TCR repertoires were sequenced by different laboratories using diverse techniques, in order to increase sequencing depth and limit assay-specific biases.

Details on this clone: The clone's antigen remains unknown. Base quality data are lacking; no much larger clone is found one base away. Within the sample, other DNA sequences also encode this same CDR3.

Trimming at the junction amounts to 5 bases on V and 0 bases on J, and the germline ends lie 11 bases apart. For CDR1 and CDR2, the germline V gene (reference sequence) lists SEHNR and FQNEAQ. Including the terminal cysteine and phenylalanine, the CDR3 comprises 14 residues. This entry keeps only the CDR3 DNA: 42 bases, framed from base 1. CD8 naive samples consisted of CD45RO-negative cells that were positively selected for CCR7, yielding a CD45RA+CCR7+ population without TemRA cells. The donors were healthy, HIV-negative adults who had no recently reported acute infections or vaccinations. Every donor was a Caucasian adult living in Nashville, Tennessee, USA. After blood collection by leukapheresis, PBMCs were isolated using Ficoll-Histopaque density gradient centrifugation and then cryopreserved in the vapor phase of liquid nitrogen. Analytical flow cytometry was used to check the purity and quantity of every magnetically sorted T cell population. Genomic DNA was isolated from each sorted fraction and quantified by UV absorbance on a Nanodrop 2000c.

Using the deep immunoSEQ assay, multiplex PCR amplified TCR CDR3 regions from genomic DNA. Extracted genomic DNA from each cell subset was distributed evenly across all wells of several immunoSEQ 96-well plates, and each plate was treated as a replicate. Each replicate PCR for sorted subsets received around 200 ng genomic DNA, equal to about 30,000 T cell genomes. Purified libraries were measured with a Qubit 3.0 fluorometer, size-checked on a Bioanalyzer 2100, and measured again with the KAPA Library Quantification kit. Every immunoSEQ 96-well plate was sequenced on a dedicated single-read 150-cycle Illumina NextSeq 550 flow cell. For the original study's pipeline: Because only junctional sequences without quality scores were contained in the immunoSEQ output, filtering matching that applied to full-length reads could not be performed. Sequences were annotated with PyIR, a Python wrapper for IgBLAST v1.9, and V/J genes and CDR3 were assigned using IMGT germline references. Any read was removed if the V/J assignment was weak (E-value above 1e-6), the CDR3 was missing, or the read contained stop codons, out-of-frame junctions, or ambiguous translated residues. V3J clonotypes were defined as sequences sharing the same inferred V gene, J gene, and CDR3 amino acid sequence. Percentage overlap between repertoires was computed as shared unique clonotypes divided by the size of the smaller repertoire. Three approaches were used to assess repertoire richness: RTK rarefaction, the Chao1 estimator, and Recon v2.1 estimates of unobserved clonotypes. Generation probabilities for all TCRbeta clonotypes obtained by the gDNA method from a handful of donors were computed using OLGA. The source is immuneACCESS, and TCRdb retained only in-frame sequences with V and J called. Part of the clones is not carried over; for the studies checked, unresolved V genes explain less than half of this, and the remainder is unexplained. V, J and clone size derive from that table, while D and trimming were established from the DNA sequence. In all, the sample holds about 2.1 million clones, and around 93% of those were seen once. The ten largest clones add up to about 1.6% of the sample.

Study-wide conclusions, independent of this receptor: Based on pairwise subsampling, the degree of clonotype sharing among donors was expected to be affected by sequencing depth. Estimated clonotype richness was generally larger for naive than for memory subsets. Compared with non-shared clonotypes, clonotypes shared by all four sorted-subset donors had higher generation probabilities. When four donors were compared, the shared fraction of clonotypes was approximately 5% for naive CD4, about 4% for naive CD8, roughly 2.5% for memory CD4, and 0.3% to 0.5% for memory CD8. The small number of donors limited the genetic and exposure-history diversity represented. Rarefaction of sorted-subset datasets indicated incomplete sequencing despite the large sequencing depth. Sampling was limited to blood, and TCR repertoires in tissue likely differ from TCR repertoires in blood.

The chain employs TRBV7-9 and TRBJ2-7; D gene: possibly TRBD2, on 5 matching bases. The material sequenced was naive CD8+ T cells from PBMCs. The cell subset or site label on this specimen signifies: CD45RA+CCR7+. This clonotype was sampled from a man aged 18 to 29 in good health. Some clones in this sample may be carry-over from other donors' samples. CDR3 reads: CASSPRESSYEQYF. The DNA sequence is as follows: TGTGCCAGCAGCCCAAGGGAGAGCTCCTACGAGCAGTACTTC.